Listed below are T cell receptor beta chains from one sample, sequenced in a study of radiotherapy plus CTLA-4 blockade in lung cancer. TCRdb keeps only in-frame clones here, not all; method: immunoSEQ multiplex PCR. Of nearly 110,000 clones listed, 85% are singletons. This specimen was peripheral blood, taken from a patient treated with radiotherapy plus ipilimumab. The receptors were sampled from a human donor with non-small cell lung cancer that progressed on radiotherapy plus ipilimumab. Some clones in this sample may be carry-over from other donors' samples. The CDR3 runs from the conserved cysteine through the conserved F or W. D genes are given only for firm matches. For some rows the clone size is stated as once, few or many, or as a class when expanded; others skip it.

CDR3 protein: CASSLATGGSYNSPLHF; CDR3 DNA: TGTGCCAGCAGCTTAGCGACAGGGGGCTCCTATAATTCACCCCTCCACTTT; J gene: TRBJ1-6; D gene: TRBD1; clone size: NA; V gene: TRBV7-2
CDR3 protein: CASSLDRGYSYGYTF; CDR3 DNA: TGCGCCAGCAGCTTGGACAGGGGTTACAGCTATGGCTACACCTTC; J gene: TRBJ1-2; D gene: TRBD1; clone size: NA; V gene: TRBV5-1
CDR3 protein: CASSTGADTGNTIYF; CDR3 DNA: TGTGCCAGCAGTACAGGGGCGGACACTGGAAACACCATATATTTT; J gene: TRBJ1-3; D gene: TRBD1; clone size: NA; V gene: TRBV6-1
CDR3 protein: CASSSAGGSGELFF; CDR3 DNA: TGTGCCAGCAGCTCCGCGGGGGGCTCCGGGGAGCTGTTTTTT; J gene: TRBJ2-2; D gene: TRBD2; clone size: NA; V gene: TRBV7-2
CDR3 protein: CASSLAYGYTF; CDR3 DNA: TGTGCCAGCAGTTTGGCATATGGCTACACCTTC; J gene: TRBJ1-2; D gene: NA; clone size: NA; V gene: TRBV28
CDR3 protein: CSVGQGDNQPQHF; CDR3 DNA: TGCAGCGTAGGACAGGGAGACAATCAGCCCCAGCATTTT; J gene: TRBJ1-5; D gene: TRBD1; clone size: few; V gene: TRBV29-1
CDR3 protein: CSVTATEQETQYF; CDR3 DNA: TGCAGCGTTACCGCGACAGAACAAGAGACCCAGTACTTC; J gene: TRBJ2-5; D gene: NA; clone size: NA; V gene: TRBV29-1
CDR3 protein: CSVEDKGSKNIQYF; CDR3 DNA: TGCAGCGTTGAAGATAAAGGTTCCAAAAACATTCAGTACTTC; J gene: TRBJ2-4; D gene: NA; clone size: NA; V gene: TRBV29-1
CDR3 protein: CASSDQDSNEKLFF; CDR3 DNA: TGTGCCAGCAGTGACCAGGACTCTAATGAAAAACTGTTTTTT; J gene: TRBJ1-4; D gene: NA; clone size: NA; V gene: TRBV25-1
CDR3 protein: CASSGPGVSRDEQYF; CDR3 DNA: TGTGCCAGCAGCGGGCCTGGAGTTTCTCGGGACGAGCAGTACTTC; J gene: TRBJ2-7; D gene: NA; clone size: NA; V gene: TRBV5-6
CDR3 protein: CASTGQPAFNYGYTF; CDR3 DNA: TGCGCCAGCACCGGACAGCCCGCCTTTAACTATGGCTACACCTTC; J gene: TRBJ1-2; D gene: NA; clone size: NA; V gene: TRBV5-1
CDR3 protein: CSASRDRAYNEQFF; CDR3 DNA: TGCAGCGCCTCCCGGGACAGGGCCTACAATGAGCAGTTCTTC; J gene: TRBJ2-1; D gene: TRBD1; clone size: NA; V gene: TRBV29-1
CDR3 protein: CASSTTRIYGYTF; CDR3 DNA: TGTGCCAGCAGTACGACAAGAATCTATGGCTACACCTTC; J gene: TRBJ1-2; D gene: NA; clone size: once; V gene: TRBV6-5
CDR3 protein: CATSRASPTGEQYF; CDR3 DNA: TGTGCCACCAGCAGAGCCTCCCCCACAGGCGAGCAGTACTTC; J gene: TRBJ2-7; D gene: NA; clone size: NA; V gene: TRBV15
CDR3 protein: CASSVTTNTEAFF; CDR3 DNA: TGTGCCAGCAGCGTAACGACGAACACTGAAGCTTTCTTT; J gene: TRBJ1-1; D gene: NA; clone size: NA; V gene: TRBV9
CDR3 protein: CASSFWEGTYGYTF; CDR3 DNA: TGTGCCAGCAGCTTTTGGGAGGGGACCTATGGCTACACCTTC; J gene: TRBJ1-2; D gene: NA; clone size: few; V gene: TRBV5-6
CDR3 protein: CASSVVDAGTQYF; CDR3 DNA: TGTGCCAGCAGCGTAGTGGACGCAGGGACCCAGTACTTC; J gene: TRBJ2-5; D gene: NA; clone size: once; V gene: TRBV9
CDR3 protein: CASSLYQGGETQYF; CDR3 DNA: TGTGCCAGCAGTTTATACCAGGGTGGGGAGACCCAGTACTTC; J gene: TRBJ2-5; D gene: NA; clone size: NA; V gene: TRBV27
CDR3 protein: CASSPRGGVDRAAFF; CDR3 DNA: TGCGCCAGCAGCCCCCGGGGCGGTGTGGACAGGGCGGCTTTCTTT; J gene: TRBJ1-1; D gene: TRBD1; clone size: NA; V gene: TRBV5-1
CDR3 protein: CASSFILGNNEQFF; CDR3 DNA: TGTGCCAGCAGCTTCATTTTGGGAAACAATGAGCAGTTCTTC; J gene: TRBJ2-1; D gene: NA; clone size: NA; V gene: TRBV7-9
CDR3 protein: CASSQDFTDEAFF; CDR3 DNA: TGCGCCAGCAGCCAAGATTTTACAGACGAAGCTTTCTTT; J gene: TRBJ1-1; D gene: NA; clone size: NA; V gene: TRBV4-3
CDR3 protein: CASSLVPPGQATEGSEAFF; CDR3 DNA: TGCGCCAGCAGCTTGGTTCCTCCGGGACAGGCAACAGAGGGCAGTGAAGCTTTCTTT; J gene: TRBJ1-1; D gene: TRBD1; clone size: NA; V gene: TRBV5-1